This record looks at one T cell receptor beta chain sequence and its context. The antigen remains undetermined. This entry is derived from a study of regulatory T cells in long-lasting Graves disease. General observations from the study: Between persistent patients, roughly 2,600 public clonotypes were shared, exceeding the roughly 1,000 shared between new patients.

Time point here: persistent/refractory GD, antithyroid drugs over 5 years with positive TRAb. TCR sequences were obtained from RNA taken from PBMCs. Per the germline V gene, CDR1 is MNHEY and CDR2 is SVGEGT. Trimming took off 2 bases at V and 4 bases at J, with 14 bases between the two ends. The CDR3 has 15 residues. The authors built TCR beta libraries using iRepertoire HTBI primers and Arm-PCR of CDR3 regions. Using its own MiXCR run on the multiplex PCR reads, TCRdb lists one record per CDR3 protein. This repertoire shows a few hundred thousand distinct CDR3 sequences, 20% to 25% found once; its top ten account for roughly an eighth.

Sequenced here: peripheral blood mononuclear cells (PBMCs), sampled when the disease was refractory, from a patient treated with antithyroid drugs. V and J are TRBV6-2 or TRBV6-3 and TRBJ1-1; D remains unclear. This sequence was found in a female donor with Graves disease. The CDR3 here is CASSYEGAVGTEAFF. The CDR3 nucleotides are TGTGCCAGCAGTTACGAGGGTGCGGTTGGCACTGAAGCTTTCTTT.